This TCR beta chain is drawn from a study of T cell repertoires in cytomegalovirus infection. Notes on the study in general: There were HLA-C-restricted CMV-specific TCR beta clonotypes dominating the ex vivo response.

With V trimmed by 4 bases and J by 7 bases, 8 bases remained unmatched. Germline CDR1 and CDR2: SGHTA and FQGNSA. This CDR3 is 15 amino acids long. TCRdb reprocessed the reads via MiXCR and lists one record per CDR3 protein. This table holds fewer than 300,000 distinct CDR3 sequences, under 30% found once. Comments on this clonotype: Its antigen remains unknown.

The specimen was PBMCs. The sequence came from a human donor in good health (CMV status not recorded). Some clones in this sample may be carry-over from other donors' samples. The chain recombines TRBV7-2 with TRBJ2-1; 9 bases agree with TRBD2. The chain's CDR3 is CASSYTGTSRNEQFF. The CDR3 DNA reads TGTGCCAGCAGCTACACCGGGACTAGCAGGAATGAGCAGTTCTTC.